The source of this T cell receptor beta chain is a study of T cells in women clearing cervical HPV infection. A note on this clone: The read is 3 residues too short to cover the CDR3 end, so that end is filled in from the germline J gene.

The method was immunoSEQ multiplex PCR; TCRdb's version includes in-frame clones alone and lacks a portion of them. This repertoire includes fewer than 15,000 clones. Germline values: CDR1 MNHNS, CDR2 SASEGT. V was shortened by 2 bases and J by 8 bases, with 12 bases between the two germline ends. The CDR3 loop spans 14 amino acids. The sequenced sample consisted of blood buffy coat. The sequence was collected from a woman aged 18 to 75 with a cervical HPV16 infection that either progressed to CIN3+ or cleared (not recorded which). The chain employs TRBV6-1 and TRBJ1-4, with a weak D call TRBD1 (5 bases). The covered CDR3 bases are TGTGCCAGCAGTGAACAGGGCGGGGAGGAAAAA. Its protein product is CASSEQGGEEK. The whole CDR3 sequence is CASSEQGGEEKLFF.